The entry that follows covers one T cell receptor (beta chain) sequence. Its antigen is not known. These data belong to a study of CD8 T cells in Susac syndrome. Study results and caveats: As the study acknowledged, the number of individuals in its TCR sequencing and HLA analysis was relatively small.

An amount of RNA that ranged from about 0.45 to 1 ug was reverse transcribed with random hexamers. By means of immunoSEQ multiplex PCR, TCR beta CDR3 spanning 54 Vbeta and 13 Jbeta underwent amplification. Via MiXCR, TCRdb re-called the immunoSEQ multiplex PCR reads, giving one row per CDR3 protein. In the table there are a few hundred thousand distinct CDR3 sequences, 80% to 90% of which are singletons. The CD8+ and CD4+ T cells were isolated magnetically using a negative isolation approach, whereas the TEMRA cells were enriched by FACS. The clonotype comes from a human donor with multiple sclerosis. Sequenced sample: CD8+ T cells from PBMCs.

The CDR3 DNA is TGTGCCAGCAGAGACAGGGTAGGCACAGATACGCAGTATTTT. Residues: CASRDRVGTDTQYF. The rearrangement joins TRBV5-4 to TRBJ2-3, with 7 bases lining up with TRBD1. Per the germline V gene, CDR1 is SGHNT and CDR2 is YYREEE (reference sequence). The CDR3 consists of 14 residues. V was pared by 5 bases and J by 1 base, with 4 bases of the junction left unmatched.